A selection of T cell receptor beta chains follows, all from one sample in a study of CXCR3-negative and CXCR3-positive naive CD8 T cells. Each CDR3 protein gets one entry in TCRdb, which reprocessed the 5' RACE reads and gives no DNA. This repertoire includes over 8,000 distinct CDR3 sequences. Sequenced material: naive CXCR3- CD8+ T cells from blood. The receptors come from a human donor in good health. Some clones in this sample may be carry-over from other donors' samples. Each CDR3 is given with its conserved first and last residue. Rows give clone size only sometimes, using once, few, many, or a class for an expanded clone.

NA,TRBV29-1,TRBJ2-3,CSVTGQGRTDTQYF
NA,TRBV3-1,TRBJ1-1,CASSQEDRVEAFF
medium-sized,TRBV3-1,TRBJ2-7,CASSPYSGSSNEQYF
medium-sized,TRBV6-2/TRBV6-3,TRBJ1-1,CASNHGQNTEAFF
medium-sized,TRBV28,TRBJ2-7,CASRQVAGGYEQYF
NA,TRBV12-3/TRBV12-4,TRBJ2-5,CASSQTRGGETQYF
NA,TRBV9,TRBJ2-7,CASSAGRSSYEQYF
medium-sized,TRBV10-3,TRBJ2-3,CAISEFRGGRSTDTQYF
medium-sized,TRBV12-3/TRBV12-4,TRBJ1-3,CASSPDVGTIYF
NA,TRBV29-1,TRBJ2-4,CSVETAALRDENIQYF
medium-sized,TRBV29-1,TRBJ1-1,CSVPTGQGGTEAFF
NA,TRBV28,TRBJ2-1,CASSLNPTSGHYNEQFF
medium-sized,TRBV7-9,TRBJ1-1,CASSADRGSAFF
NA,TRBV2,TRBJ1-1,CALEASGSEAFF
medium-sized,TRBV7-9,TRBJ2-1,CASSLPSGRPPSYNEQFF
NA,TRBV6-5,TRBJ2-3,CASTRTSTDTQYF
medium-sized,TRBV9,TRBJ2-3,CASSSREGTDTQYF
medium-sized,TRBV23-1,TRBJ2-2,CAKDAWGMLFTGELFF
NA,TRBV10-3,TRBJ2-1,CAINSRSSYNEQFF
NA,TRBV29-1,TRBJ1-4,CSAQGASNEKLFF
NA,TRBV19,TRBJ1-2,CASSIPADGYTF
NA,TRBV10-1,TRBJ2-1,CASSAGLAGASDQFF
NA,TRBV13,TRBJ2-1,CASRSSGPQSSYNEQFF
NA,TRBV11-2,TRBJ2-7,CASSLSGITYEQYF
medium-sized,TRBV6-2/TRBV6-3,TRBJ1-1,CASSYSNLAGQRPEAFF
NA,TRBV7-2,TRBJ2-1,CASSLGINEQFF
medium-sized,TRBV20-1,TRBJ2-1,CSARGPLAGGVEQFF
NA,TRBV4-1,TRBJ1-6,CASSQQPGQGISPLHF
medium-sized,TRBV12-3/TRBV12-4,TRBJ2-5,CASSYRGQETQYF
NA,TRBV25-1,TRBJ2-1,CASSDLSGSSYNEQFF
medium-sized,TRBV29-1,TRBJ2-2,CSVGGTLAGELFF
NA,TRBV29-1,TRBJ2-2,CSVILGANTGELFF
NA,TRBV7-9,TRBJ2-1,CASSWTSGTESEQFF
NA,TRBV29-1,TRBJ2-1,CSVESSGSSYNEQFF
NA,TRBV28,TRBJ2-7,CASSVTSGIRPYEQYF
medium-sized,TRBV20-1,TRBJ2-5,CSARPSNGQTSGTETQYF
NA,TRBV2,TRBJ2-5,CATSAAAGTGTQETQYF
NA,TRBV19,TRBJ2-7,CASSLGDEQYF
medium-sized,TRBV20-1,TRBJ1-4,CSATTGTGDEKLFF
NA,TRBV6-2/TRBV6-3,TRBJ2-2,CASSMINTGELFF
NA,TRBV6-2/TRBV6-3,TRBJ2-1,CASRPQGNEQFF
NA,TRBV20-1,TRBJ1-2,CSLEDTTPYYGYTF
medium-sized,TRBV4-2,TRBJ1-5,CASSQEYREAQPQHF
NA,TRBV7-9,TRBJ1-1,CASSLPPDSQSEAFF
medium-sized,TRBV29-1,TRBJ1-2,CSVGRGQGNYGYTF
medium-sized,TRBV29-1,TRBJ1-4,CSVALRGANEKLFF
NA,TRBV3-1,TRBJ2-1,CASSQGGGNEQFF
medium-sized,TRBV7-6,TRBJ1-2,CASSSPGTGNGYTF
NA,TRBV6-5,TRBJ1-2,CASSYGQVDGYTF
medium-sized,TRBV12-5,TRBJ2-1,CASEGSFMDEQFF
medium-sized,TRBV21-1,TRBJ2-1,CASSYYPPEREGVLGKEQFF